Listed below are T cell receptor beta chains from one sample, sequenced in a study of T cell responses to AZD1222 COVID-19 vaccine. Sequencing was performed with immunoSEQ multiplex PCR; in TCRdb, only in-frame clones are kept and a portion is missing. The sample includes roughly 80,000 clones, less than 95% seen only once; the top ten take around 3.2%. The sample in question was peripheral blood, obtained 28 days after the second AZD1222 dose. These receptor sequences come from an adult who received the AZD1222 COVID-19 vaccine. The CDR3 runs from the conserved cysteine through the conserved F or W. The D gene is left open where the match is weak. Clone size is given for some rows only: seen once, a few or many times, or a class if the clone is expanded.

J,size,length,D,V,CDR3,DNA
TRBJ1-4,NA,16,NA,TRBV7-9,CASSPPARGSKEKLFF,TGTGCCAGCAGCCCGCCCGCTCGGGGATCGAAAGAAAAACTGTTTTTT
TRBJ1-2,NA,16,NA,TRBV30,CAWSQNRVRLSYGYTF,TGTGCCTGGAGTCAGAACAGGGTACGGTTAAGCTATGGCTACACCTTC
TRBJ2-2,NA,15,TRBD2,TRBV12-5,CASASGSGATGELFF,TGTGCTAGCGCCTCAGGGAGCGGGGCCACCGGGGAGCTGTTTTTT
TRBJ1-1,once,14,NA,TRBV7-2,CASSNRNRDTEAFF,TGTGCCAGCAGCAACCGAAACCGGGACACTGAAGCTTTCTTT
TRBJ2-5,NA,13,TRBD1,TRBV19,CASTRQGDETQYF,TGTGCCAGTACCAGACAGGGAGACGAGACCCAGTACTTC
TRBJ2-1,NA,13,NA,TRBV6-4,CASSEYTYNEQFF,TGTGCCAGCAGTGAATACACCTACAATGAGCAGTTCTTC
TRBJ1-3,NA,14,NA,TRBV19,CASSSLPVGNTIYF,TGTGCCAGTAGTAGCCTGCCGGTAGGCAACACCATATATTTT
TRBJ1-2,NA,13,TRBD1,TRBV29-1,CSVARQGYHGYTF,TGCAGCGTAGCTCGACAGGGTTATCATGGCTACACCTTC
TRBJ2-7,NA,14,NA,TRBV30,CAWSVGLTTYEQYF,TGTGCCTGGAGTGTAGGGCTAACGACCTACGAGCAGTACTTC
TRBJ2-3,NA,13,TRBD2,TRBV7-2,CASNQAGADTQYF,TGTGCCAGCAACCAAGCGGGAGCAGATACGCAGTATTTT
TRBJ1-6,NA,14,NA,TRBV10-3,CAISESTWDSPLHF,TGTGCCATCAGTGAGTCGACGTGGGATTCACCCCTCCACTTT
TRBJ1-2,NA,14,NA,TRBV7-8,CASSFRTDLSGYTF,TGTGCCAGCAGCTTCCGGACCGACCTTAGTGGCTACACCTTC
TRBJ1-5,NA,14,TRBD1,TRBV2,CASRAWDSYQPQHF,TGTGCCAGCAGGGCCTGGGACAGCTATCAGCCCCAGCATTTT
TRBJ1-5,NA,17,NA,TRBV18,CASSPNRAAPSNQPQHF,TGTGCCAGCTCACCGAACCGGGCGGCACCCTCGAATCAGCCCCAGCATTTT
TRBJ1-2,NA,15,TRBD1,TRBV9,CASSSMTGLDYGYTF,TGTGCCAGCAGCTCCATGACAGGGTTGGACTATGGCTACACCTTC
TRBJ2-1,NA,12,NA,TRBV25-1,CASSRGDHEQFF,TGTGCCAGCAGTCGAGGGGATCATGAGCAGTTCTTC
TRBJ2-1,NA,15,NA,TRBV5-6,CASTWFRGTYNEQFF,TGTGCCAGCACCTGGTTCAGGGGAACATACAATGAGCAGTTCTTC
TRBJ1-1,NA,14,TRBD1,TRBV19,CASSIRQGGAEAFF,TGTGCCAGTAGTATACGACAGGGTGGGGCTGAGGCTTTCTTT
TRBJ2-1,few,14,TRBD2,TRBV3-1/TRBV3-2,CASSQSSSGGEQFF,TGTGCCAGCAGCCAGTCTAGTAGCGGGGGAGAGCAGTTCTTC
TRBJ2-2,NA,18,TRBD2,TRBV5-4,CASSFEGRAGAGTGELFF,TGTGCCAGCAGCTTCGAGGGCAGAGCGGGAGCGGGTACCGGGGAGCTGTTTTTT
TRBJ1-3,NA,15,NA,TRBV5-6,CASSWTQGSGNTIYF,TGTGCCAGCAGCTGGACACAGGGTAGTGGAAACACCATATATTTT
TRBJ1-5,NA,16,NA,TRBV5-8,CASSLIGEYSNQPQHF,TGTGCCAGCAGCTTAATAGGGGAATATAGCAATCAGCCCCAGCATTTT
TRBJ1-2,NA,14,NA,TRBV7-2,CASSLPTGLGGYTF,TGTGCCAGCAGCCTCCCTACAGGGTTGGGTGGCTACACCTTC
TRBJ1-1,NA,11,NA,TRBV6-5,CASTWNTEAFF,TGTGCCAGCACATGGAACACTGAAGCTTTCTTT
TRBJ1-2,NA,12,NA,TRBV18,CASSPGGYGYTF,TGTGCCAGCTCACCGGGGGGATATGGCTACACCTTC
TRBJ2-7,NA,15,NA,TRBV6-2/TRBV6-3,CASSYSRAFTYEQYF,TGTGCCAGCAGTTACTCGAGGGCTTTTACCTACGAGCAGTACTTC
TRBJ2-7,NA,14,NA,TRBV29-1,CSVEGDARTYEQYF,TGCAGCGTTGAGGGAGATGCTCGGACCTACGAGCAGTACTTC
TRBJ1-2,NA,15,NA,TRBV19,CASRLYSGTGYGYTF,TGTGCCAGTAGATTATATTCAGGGACGGGCTATGGCTACACCTTC
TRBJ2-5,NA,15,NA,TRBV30,CAWSVGVGEQETQYF,TGTGCCTGGAGTGTCGGAGTGGGGGAGCAAGAGACCCAGTACTTC
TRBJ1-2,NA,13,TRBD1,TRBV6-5,CASSSTGTYGYTF,TGTGCCAGCAGTTCGACAGGGACCTATGGCTACACCTTC
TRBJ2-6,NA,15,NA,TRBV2,CASRERGSGANVLTF,TGTGCCAGCAGGGAAAGGGGCTCTGGGGCCAACGTCCTGACTTTC
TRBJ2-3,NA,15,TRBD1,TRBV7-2,CASTTGDRDTDTQYF,TGTGCCAGCACCACGGGGGACAGGGACACAGATACGCAGTATTTT
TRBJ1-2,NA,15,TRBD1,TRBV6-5,CASSSPDRENYGYTF,TGTGCCAGCAGTTCCCCGGACAGGGAAAACTATGGCTACACCTTC
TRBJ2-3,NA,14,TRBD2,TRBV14,CASSATSAGDTQYF,TGTGCCAGCAGTGCGACTAGCGCGGGGGATACGCAGTATTTT